Listed below are T cell receptor beta chains from one sample, sequenced in a study of CD8 T cells in ankylosing spondylitis. TCRdb reprocessed the 5' RACE reads via MiXCR and lists one record per CDR3 protein. Of more than 500,000 distinct CDR3 sequences listed, approximately 5% are singletons. Sample: blood, either unsorted or a sorted T cell fraction (not recorded which). These receptor sequences come from a male donor with ankylosing spondylitis. CDR3s include the opening cysteine and the closing phenylalanine or tryptophan. The D gene is left open where the match is weak. Rows give clone size only sometimes, using once, few, many, or a class for an expanded clone.

j_call: TRBJ2-7; d_call: NA; v_call: TRBV15; clone_size: many; cdr3_nt: TGTGCCACCAGCAGAGCACAGGGTGACTACGAGCAGTACTTC; cdr3_aa: CATSRAQGDYEQYF
j_call: TRBJ1-2; d_call: NA; v_call: TRBV27; clone_size: many; cdr3_nt: TGTGCCAGCAGTTTCCTGATCCCCGGTCTCGGCTACACCTTC; cdr3_aa: CASSFLIPGLGYTF
j_call: TRBJ1-3; d_call: NA; v_call: TRBV7-2; clone_size: few; cdr3_nt: TGTGCCAGCAGCTTACCGTCATACTCTGGAAACACCATATATTTT; cdr3_aa: CASSLPSYSGNTIYF
j_call: TRBJ2-2; d_call: NA; v_call: TRBV5-1; clone_size: many; cdr3_nt: TGCGCCAGCAGCTTGTGGGATGGCCCCGGGGAGCTGTTTTTT; cdr3_aa: CASSLWDGPGELFF
j_call: TRBJ2-7; d_call: TRBD2; v_call: TRBV28; clone_size: NA; cdr3_nt: TGTGCCAGCAGCATGCGGCGGGAGAGGTTTAGCGAGCAGTACTTC; cdr3_aa: CASSMRRERFSEQYF
j_call: TRBJ2-1; d_call: NA; v_call: TRBV20-1; clone_size: NA; cdr3_nt: TGCAGTGCGATTCGGCGGGAACACAATGAGCAGTTCTTC; cdr3_aa: CSAIRREHNEQFF
j_call: TRBJ1-4; d_call: TRBD1; v_call: TRBV5-1; clone_size: many; cdr3_nt: TGCGCCAGCAGCACTGACAGGGCCGGTAGTGAAAAACTGTTTTTT; cdr3_aa: CASSTDRAGSEKLFF
j_call: TRBJ1-1; d_call: TRBD1; v_call: TRBV5-1; clone_size: many; cdr3_nt: TGCGCCAGCAGCTCCGACAGGGGAAGGAACACTGAAGCTTTCTTT; cdr3_aa: CASSSDRGRNTEAFF
j_call: TRBJ2-2; d_call: NA; v_call: TRBV5-1; clone_size: many; cdr3_nt: TGCGCCAGCAGCTTGGCCCTGGGCGGTACCGGGGAGCTGTTTTTT; cdr3_aa: CASSLALGGTGELFF
j_call: TRBJ2-7; d_call: TRBD2; v_call: TRBV20-1; clone_size: NA; cdr3_nt: TGCAGTGCGCGGACTAGCGGCACCCCTTCCTACGAGCAGTACTTC; cdr3_aa: CSARTSGTPSYEQYF
j_call: TRBJ2-1; d_call: NA; v_call: TRBV15; clone_size: NA; cdr3_nt: TGTGCCACCAGCGACCGGGCCCAGCAGTTCTTC; cdr3_aa: CATSDRAQQFF
j_call: TRBJ2-1; d_call: NA; v_call: TRBV4-3; clone_size: many; cdr3_nt: TGCGCCAGCAGCCAAGGGATGTACGGAGTGGGGAATGAGCAGTTCTTC; cdr3_aa: CASSQGMYGVGNEQFF
j_call: TRBJ1-6; d_call: NA; v_call: TRBV12-3/TRBV12-4; clone_size: many; cdr3_nt: TGTGCCAGCAGTTTAGATGGTACAGGGTTTTCACCCCTCCACTTT; cdr3_aa: CASSLDGTGFSPLHF
j_call: TRBJ1-6; d_call: TRBD1; v_call: TRBV20-1; clone_size: many; cdr3_nt: TGCAGTGCTGGGAGAGGGACAGGCTTTCTCCCCGGATCACCCCTCCACTTT; cdr3_aa: CSAGRGTGFLPGSPLHF
j_call: TRBJ2-1; d_call: NA; v_call: TRBV9; clone_size: many; cdr3_nt: TGTGCCAGCAGCGTAGGGGGAGACTTTATCTTCAATGAGCAGTTCTTC; cdr3_aa: CASSVGGDFIFNEQFF
j_call: TRBJ2-1; d_call: NA; v_call: TRBV12-3/TRBV12-4; clone_size: many; cdr3_nt: TGTGCCAGCAGCCCTCGCCGAGGGGATGAGCAGTTCTTC; cdr3_aa: CASSPRRGDEQFF
j_call: TRBJ1-1; d_call: NA; v_call: TRBV19; clone_size: few; cdr3_nt: TGTGCCAGTAGTGCGGACCGGATTGACACTGAAGCTCTCTTT; cdr3_aa: CASSADRIDTEALF
j_call: TRBJ2-1; d_call: NA; v_call: TRBV10-3; clone_size: many; cdr3_nt: TGTGCCATCAGGGAACGACTAGAGGGCAATGAGCAGTTCTTC; cdr3_aa: CAIRERLEGNEQFF
j_call: TRBJ2-5; d_call: TRBD1; v_call: TRBV29-1; clone_size: many; cdr3_nt: TGCAGCGCCGGACGACAGGGGCAAGCGACCCAGTACTTC; cdr3_aa: CSAGRQGQATQYF
j_call: TRBJ2-1; d_call: NA; v_call: TRBV11-1; clone_size: few; cdr3_nt: TGTGCCAGCAGCTTAGCCCCAGGATACTACAATGAGCAGTTCTTC; cdr3_aa: CASSLAPGYYNEQFF
j_call: TRBJ2-5; d_call: TRBD2; v_call: TRBV7-9; clone_size: few; cdr3_nt: TGTGCCAGCAACTCATGGGGGGGAGAGACCCAGTACTTC; cdr3_aa: CASNSWGGETQYF
j_call: TRBJ2-3; d_call: NA; v_call: TRBV7-9; clone_size: many; cdr3_nt: TGTGCCAGCAGCTTACCCTGGGAGACAGATACGCAGTATTTT; cdr3_aa: CASSLPWETDTQYF
j_call: TRBJ2-3; d_call: TRBD1; v_call: TRBV18; clone_size: few; cdr3_nt: TGTGCCAGCTCACCTACCCGGACAGGGTTGGATACGCAGTATTTT; cdr3_aa: CASSPTRTGLDTQYF
j_call: TRBJ1-1; d_call: NA; v_call: TRBV29-1; clone_size: many; cdr3_nt: TGCAGCGTTTTCTCCGGTTTGAACACTGAAGCTTTCTTT; cdr3_aa: CSVFSGLNTEAFF
j_call: TRBJ2-1; d_call: TRBD1; v_call: TRBV25-1; clone_size: many; cdr3_nt: TGTGCCAGCAGTGTGTCCGGGACAGGGGTCTATGAGCAGTTCTTC; cdr3_aa: CASSVSGTGVYEQFF
j_call: TRBJ2-2; d_call: NA; v_call: TRBV20-1; clone_size: many; cdr3_nt: TGCAGTGCTAGAGATAGCAAGTTCTGGACCGGGGAGCTGTTTTTT; cdr3_aa: CSARDSKFWTGELFF
j_call: TRBJ2-7; d_call: TRBD1; v_call: TRBV5-4; clone_size: many; cdr3_nt: TGTGCCAGCAGCTTGGGGACAGGCAGCTTCTCCTACGAGCAGTACTTC; cdr3_aa: CASSLGTGSFSYEQYF
j_call: TRBJ2-7; d_call: NA; v_call: TRBV7-2; clone_size: many; cdr3_nt: TGTGCCAGCAGCTTAGTGGGCAGGGGAACCTACGAGCAGTACTTC; cdr3_aa: CASSLVGRGTYEQYF
j_call: TRBJ2-3; d_call: TRBD1; v_call: TRBV7-9; clone_size: many; cdr3_nt: TGTGCCAGCAGCCCCCCGGGCAGGGGGCGAGCAGATACGCAGTATTTT; cdr3_aa: CASSPPGRGRADTQYF
j_call: TRBJ2-2; d_call: NA; v_call: TRBV3-1; clone_size: many; cdr3_nt: TGTGCCAGCAGCCAAGCCTCCGACAGGGGGGAGCTGTTTTTT; cdr3_aa: CASSQASDRGELFF
j_call: TRBJ2-7; d_call: NA; v_call: TRBV20-1; clone_size: many; cdr3_nt: TGCAGTGCTAGGGATGGAACGACCTACGAGCAGTACTTC; cdr3_aa: CSARDGTTYEQYF
j_call: TRBJ1-4; d_call: NA; v_call: TRBV18; clone_size: many; cdr3_nt: TGTGCCAGCTCACCAAGGGTAGGGGCGAGAACTAATGAAAAACTGTTTTTT; cdr3_aa: CASSPRVGARTNEKLFF
j_call: TRBJ2-7; d_call: TRBD2; v_call: TRBV5-1; clone_size: many; cdr3_nt: TGCGCCAGCGGTATCCTAGCGGGGGGCGAGCAGTACTTC; cdr3_aa: CASGILAGGEQYF
j_call: TRBJ2-5; d_call: NA; v_call: TRBV20-1; clone_size: many; cdr3_nt: TGCAGTGCGCGCCGCGGTGGGGGGGCGGAGACCCAGTACTTC; cdr3_aa: CSARRGGGAETQYF
j_call: TRBJ2-3; d_call: TRBD1; v_call: TRBV27; clone_size: few; cdr3_nt: TGTGCCAGCAGAAGTCTGGACAGGGACCCCGATACGCAGTATTTT; cdr3_aa: CASRSLDRDPDTQYF
j_call: TRBJ1-6; d_call: TRBD1; v_call: TRBV2; clone_size: NA; cdr3_nt: TGTGCCAGCAGCGGGGACAGTAATTCACCCCTCCACTTT; cdr3_aa: CASSGDSNSPLHF
j_call: TRBJ2-5; d_call: TRBD2; v_call: TRBV4-2; clone_size: few; cdr3_nt: TGTGCCAGCAGCCAAGCCACTAGCGGGGTTGGCCAAGAGACCCAGTACTTC; cdr3_aa: CASSQATSGVGQETQYF
j_call: TRBJ2-7; d_call: TRBD2; v_call: TRBV20-1; clone_size: NA; cdr3_nt: TGCAGTGCTAGAGATGTAGCGGGGGCCCACGAGCAGTACTTC; cdr3_aa: CSARDVAGAHEQYF
j_call: TRBJ2-1; d_call: TRBD2; v_call: TRBV4-2; clone_size: many; cdr3_nt: TGTGCCAGCAGCCAAGGGAGTAGCGGGACCTATGAGCAGTTCTTC; cdr3_aa: CASSQGSSGTYEQFF
j_call: TRBJ2-7; d_call: TRBD2; v_call: TRBV4-2; clone_size: many; cdr3_nt: TGTGCCAGCAGCCAGGCTAGCGGGAAAGTCGAGCAGTACTTC; cdr3_aa: CASSQASGKVEQYF
j_call: TRBJ1-5; d_call: NA; v_call: TRBV12-3/TRBV12-4; clone_size: many; cdr3_nt: TGTGCCAGCAGTTTCGGGACGGAGAATCAGCCCCAGCATTTT; cdr3_aa: CASSFGTENQPQHF
j_call: TRBJ2-3; d_call: TRBD2; v_call: TRBV20-1; clone_size: many; cdr3_nt: TGCAGTGCTAGGCGAAGACTAGCGGGAACAGATACGCAGTATTTT; cdr3_aa: CSARRRLAGTDTQYF
j_call: TRBJ1-1; d_call: NA; v_call: TRBV5-1; clone_size: NA; cdr3_nt: TGCGCCAGCAGCCCGAATCGGGGCTCATCCACTGAAGCTTTCTTT; cdr3_aa: CASSPNRGSSTEAFF
j_call: TRBJ1-1; d_call: NA; v_call: TRBV7-8; clone_size: many; cdr3_nt: TGTGCCAGCAGCTTCAGCTGGGGAATGAACACTGAAGCTTTCTTT; cdr3_aa: CASSFSWGMNTEAFF
j_call: TRBJ1-1; d_call: TRBD1; v_call: TRBV5-1; clone_size: many; cdr3_nt: TGCGCCAGCAGCCAACAGGGGTTTGGCACTGAAGCTTTCTTT; cdr3_aa: CASSQQGFGTEAFF
j_call: TRBJ2-5; d_call: NA; v_call: TRBV7-2; clone_size: many; cdr3_nt: TGTGCCAGCAGCTTATTGGGTGTGCAGACCCAGTACTTC; cdr3_aa: CASSLLGVQTQYF
j_call: TRBJ1-2; d_call: NA; v_call: TRBV6-5; clone_size: many; cdr3_nt: TGTGCCAGCTTGGACACGGGGGGCTACACCTTC; cdr3_aa: CASLDTGGYTF